A selection of T cell receptor beta chains follows, all from one sample in a study of shared T cell receptors in the human thymus. The protocol was immunoSEQ multiplex PCR, while the TCRdb copy is restricted to in-frame clones and leaves out a portion. This sample yields over 650,000 clones, of which more than 75% are seen a single time; roughly 0.0089% belongs to the top ten. The same data also went into a second study, on human thymus T cells.

The sample was thymocytes. Every receptor here comes from a boy younger than two with a congenital heart defect. Both conserved end residues are part of each CDR3. Fields, in order: J gene, D gene, V gene, clone size, CDR3 protein, CDR3 DNA. The D gene is left open where the match is weak. The listing skips clone size in some rows; elsewhere it reads once, few, many or a size class.

J: TRBJ2-7
D: -
V: TRBV6-5
size: -
CDR3: CATRSYEQYF
DNA: TGTGCCACCCGTTCCTACGAGCAGTACTTC

J: TRBJ1-1
D: TRBD1
V: TRBV9
size: once
CDR3: CASSVTGMNTEAFF
DNA: TGTGCCAGCAGCGTGACAGGGATGAACACTGAAGCTTTCTTT

J: TRBJ2-7
D: TRBD1
V: TRBV14
size: -
CDR3: CASSQSTGATYEQYF
DNA: TGTGCCAGCAGCCAATCGACAGGGGCGACCTACGAGCAGTACTTC

J: TRBJ1-5
D: -
V: TRBV27
size: -
CDR3: CASKPGDGLSNQPQHF
DNA: TGTGCCAGCAAACCGGGGGACGGATTGAGCAATCAGCCCCAGCATTTT

J: TRBJ2-3
D: -
V: TRBV4-3
size: -
CDR3: CASSQDLASFNSDTQYF
DNA: TGCGCCAGCAGCCAAGATCTGGCTAGCTTTAATTCAGATACGCAGTATTTT

J: TRBJ2-1
D: TRBD2
V: TRBV4-3
size: -
CDR3: CASSPNPGLAGGLTYNEQFF
DNA: TGCGCCAGCAGCCCAAACCCGGGACTAGCGGGGGGGCTGACCTACAATGAGCAGTTCTTC

J: TRBJ2-7
D: TRBD1
V: TRBV7-2
size: -
CDR3: CASSPTWTGGSWEQYF
DNA: TGTGCCAGCAGCCCGACATGGACAGGAGGCTCCTGGGAGCAGTACTTC

J: TRBJ1-2
D: -
V: TRBV5-4
size: -
CDR3: CASSFYRASGYTF
DNA: TGTGCCAGCAGCTTCTACAGGGCCAGTGGCTACACCTTC

J: TRBJ1-1
D: -
V: TRBV12-1
size: -
CDR3: CASSSSGTGGVCTEAFF
DNA: TGTGCCAGCAGCTCCTCCGGGACAGGGGGAGTTTGCACTGAAGCTTTCTTT

J: TRBJ2-5
D: -
V: TRBV6-5
size: few
CDR3: CASRTTVHQETQYF
DNA: TGTGCCAGCAGAACGACAGTTCACCAAGAGACCCAGTACTTC

J: TRBJ1-3
D: -
V: TRBV2
size: -
CDR3: CASKQARYGNTIYF
DNA: TGTGCCAGCAAACAGGCTCGTTATGGAAACACCATATATTTT

J: TRBJ2-7
D: TRBD1
V: TRBV27
size: -
CDR3: CASSSKSPQGSYEQYF
DNA: TGTGCCAGCAGCTCGAAATCCCCACAGGGGTCCTACGAGCAGTACTTC

J: TRBJ1-5
D: TRBD1
V: TRBV2
size: -
CDR3: CASRGAGGKKPQHF
DNA: TGTGCCAGCAGGGGGGCAGGGGGTAAGAAGCCCCAGCATTTT

J: TRBJ2-5
D: -
V: TRBV9
size: -
CDR3: CASSVATSESRETQYF
DNA: TGTGCCAGCAGCGTAGCAACTTCGGAGTCTCGGGAGACCCAGTACTTC

J: TRBJ2-1
D: TRBD2
V: TRBV30
size: -
CDR3: CASGTRSFF
DNA: TGTGCCTCCGGGACTAGGTCGTTCTTC

J: TRBJ2-7
D: -
V: TRBV4-3
size: -
CDR3: CASSQEGLGHSPSYEQYF
DNA: TGCGCCAGCAGCCAAGAAGGATTGGGGCACTCCCCCTCCTACGAGCAGTACTTC

J: TRBJ2-2
D: -
V: TRBV5-4
size: -
CDR3: CASSLVRTRGTGELFF
DNA: TGTGCCAGCAGCTTGGTTCGGACCAGGGGAACCGGGGAGCTGTTTTTT

J: TRBJ1-2
D: TRBD1
V: TRBV5-1
size: -
CDR3: CASSSRDSLPTNYGYTF
DNA: TGCGCCAGCAGCTCCCGGGACAGCCTACCTACTAACTATGGCTACACCTTC

J: TRBJ2-1
D: -
V: TRBV28
size: -
CDR3: CASNKLVSNEQFF
DNA: TGTGCCAGCAACAAACTAGTTTCCAATGAGCAGTTCTTC

J: TRBJ2-3
D: -
V: TRBV4-3
size: few
CDR3: CASSRIRGGSGDTQYF
DNA: TGCGCCAGCAGCCGTATCAGGGGTGGAAGTGGAGATACGCAGTATTTT

J: TRBJ2-2
D: TRBD1
V: TRBV2
size: once
CDR3: CASSEAGPGGSSGELFF
DNA: TGTGCCAGCAGTGAAGCAGGCCCAGGGGGTAGTTCCGGGGAGCTGTTTTTT

J: TRBJ2-7
D: TRBD2
V: TRBV5-1
size: once
CDR3: CASSLATSGASSSYEQYF
DNA: TGCGCCAGCAGCTTGGCGACTAGCGGAGCGTCAAGCTCCTACGAGCAGTACTTC

J: TRBJ2-4
D: -
V: TRBV30
size: -
CDR3: CAWSDFRQGWYF
DNA: TGTGCCTGGAGTGACTTCAGGCAGGGATGGTACTTC

J: TRBJ2-7
D: TRBD2
V: TRBV11-2
size: -
CDR3: CASSLDPAGDEQYF
DNA: TGTGCCAGCAGCTTAGACCCAGCGGGAGACGAGCAGTACTTC

J: TRBJ2-2
D: -
V: TRBV12-5
size: -
CDR3: CASGWGPQEFTGELFF
DNA: TGTGCTAGTGGCTGGGGGCCCCAAGAGTTCACCGGGGAGCTGTTTTTT

J: TRBJ2-3
D: TRBD2
V: TRBV4-1
size: few
CDR3: CASSQVKLAGGGTQYF
DNA: TGCGCCAGCAGCCAAGTTAAGTTAGCGGGAGGGGGTACGCAGTATTTT

J: TRBJ2-7
D: TRBD2
V: TRBV18
size: -
CDR3: CASSPTSGRAQEYF
DNA: TGTGCCAGCTCACCCACTAGCGGGAGGGCCCAAGAGTACTTC

J: TRBJ1-4
D: -
V: TRBV7-9
size: few
CDR3: CASSLAPTGSGEKLFF
DNA: TGTGCCAGCAGCTTAGCTCCTACAGGGTCCGGGGAAAAACTGTTTTTT

J: TRBJ2-2
D: TRBD2
V: TRBV19
size: -
CDR3: CATQLAGEGGGELFF
DNA: TGTGCCACCCAGCTAGCGGGAGAAGGAGGCGGGGAGCTGTTTTTT

J: TRBJ2-1
D: TRBD2
V: TRBV7-2
size: -
CDR3: CASSLTKRDDWNEQFF
DNA: TGTGCCAGCAGCTTAACGAAGCGGGACGATTGGAATGAGCAGTTCTTC

J: TRBJ1-1
D: TRBD1
V: TRBV27
size: -
CDR3: CASRPLDRPEAFF
DNA: TGTGCCAGCAGACCATTGGACAGGCCTGAAGCTTTCTTT

J: TRBJ1-2
D: TRBD1
V: TRBV28
size: -
CDR3: CASSFPSQGAGDGYTF
DNA: TGTGCCAGCAGTTTCCCCTCACAGGGGGCGGGCGATGGCTACACCTTC

J: TRBJ2-1
D: TRBD2
V: TRBV28
size: -
CDR3: CASSQIRGLAGGTRPYNEQFF
DNA: TGTGCCAGCAGTCAAATCCGCGGACTAGCGGGAGGGACGCGGCCCTACAATGAGCAGTTCTTC

J: TRBJ2-7
D: TRBD1
V: TRBV28
size: few
CDR3: CASSLGTGLSNEQYF
DNA: TGTGCCAGCAGTCTAGGGACAGGGCTCTCCAACGAGCAGTACTTC

J: TRBJ2-7
D: TRBD1
V: TRBV27
size: few
CDR3: CASSCWTGELVRYEQYF
DNA: TGTGCCAGCAGTTGCTGGACAGGGGAGCTGGTTAGGTACGAGCAGTACTTC

J: TRBJ1-1
D: TRBD1
V: TRBV19
size: -
CDR3: CASSIEGGYTEAFF
DNA: TGTGCCAGTAGTATAGAAGGGGGCTACACTGAAGCTTTCTTT

J: TRBJ2-7
D: -
V: TRBV21-1
size: -
CDR3: CASSPRDLTGVYEQYF
DNA: TGTGCCAGCAGCCCCAGAGACTTGACAGGGGTCTACGAGCAGTACTTC

J: TRBJ2-1
D: -
V: TRBV7-2
size: -
CDR3: CASSPRDCYNEQFF
DNA: TGTGCCAGCAGCCCCCGGGACTGCTACAATGAGCAGTTCTTC

J: TRBJ1-6
D: -
V: TRBV29-1
size: -
CDR3: CSAQLTYNSPLHF
DNA: TGCAGCGCCCAACTGACCTATAATTCACCCCTCCACTTT

J: TRBJ2-3
D: -
V: TRBV7-9
size: -
CDR3: CASTSRARARTDTQYF
DNA: TGTGCCAGCACCTCTAGAGCGCGGGCACGCACAGATACGCAGTATTTT

J: TRBJ2-1
D: -
V: TRBV28
size: -
CDR3: CASKPTGAGLGNEQFF
DNA: TGTGCCAGCAAACCCACGGGCGCGGGACTTGGGAATGAGCAGTTCTTC

J: TRBJ2-5
D: TRBD1
V: TRBV2
size: -
CDR3: CASSAMGQGRGETQYF
DNA: TGTGCCAGCAGTGCAATGGGACAGGGGCGGGGGGAGACCCAGTACTTC

J: TRBJ1-2
D: TRBD1
V: TRBV4-1
size: -
CDR3: CASSQGVGRTGVGYTF
DNA: TGCGCCAGCAGCCAAGGAGTCGGCCGGACAGGGGTTGGCTACACCTTC

J: TRBJ1-6
D: -
V: TRBV28
size: once
CDR3: CASSPPDYSPLHF
DNA: TGTGCCAGCAGCCCACCGGACTATTCACCCCTCCACTTT